The clone carrying this T cell receptor (beta chain) was observed a few times. Its specificity is not known. The data originate from a study of cytomegalovirus exposure and HLA in healthy donors. Study observations and caveats: Presence/absence comparisons presumed near-even sequencing depth among donors. Three CMV-associated chains were confirmed in vitro to be specific for CMV antigens.

The CDR3 runs 17 residues. The V and J ends lost 1 base and 0 bases, in that order; junction bases with no gene match: 7. Looked up from germline, CDR1 is MNHNS and CDR2 is SASEGT. Each donor's status was that of a healthy bone marrow donor. Amplification used 60 Vbeta primers and 13 Jbeta primers. TCRdb's copy holds only in-frame clones and misses some; the assay was immunoSEQ multiplex PCR. This sample has more than 95,000 clones, with approximately 76% found just once. This sequence was found in a woman between 18 and 29 years old in good health and CMV-seropositive. The sample consisted of PBMCs. The V call is TRBV6-1, the J call TRBJ2-7, with 9 bases fitting TRBD2. The CDR3 DNA reads TGTGCCAGCAGTGAAGTAATCCTAGCGGGGAGCTCCTACGAGCAGTACTTC. Residues: CASSEVILAGSSYEQYF.